The entry that follows covers one T cell receptor beta chain sequence. These data originate in a study of blood T cell repertoires in COVID-19. CDR1 is MNHEY, CDR2 SVGAGI, per germline. Trimming removed 5 bases at V and 0 bases at J, with 11 bases between. This CDR3 contains 14 residues. In the original processing: Reference gene primer amplification gave nucleated cell count estimates. Repertoires were generated with immunoSEQ multiplex PCR, while TCRdb's copy carries only in-frame clones and drops some. That table furnishes V, J and clone size, whereas the DNA furnished D and trimming. This table has about 230,000 clones, around 84% appearing once.

The source is a middle-aged man who had recovered from COVID-19. The V call is TRBV6-5, the J call TRBJ2-7; D may be TRBD1 (6 bases). The material sequenced was peripheral blood. CDR3 in amino acids: CASSPDSFSYEQYF. The CDR3 bases are TGTGCCAGCAGTCCGGACAGTTTCTCCTACGAGCAGTACTTC.